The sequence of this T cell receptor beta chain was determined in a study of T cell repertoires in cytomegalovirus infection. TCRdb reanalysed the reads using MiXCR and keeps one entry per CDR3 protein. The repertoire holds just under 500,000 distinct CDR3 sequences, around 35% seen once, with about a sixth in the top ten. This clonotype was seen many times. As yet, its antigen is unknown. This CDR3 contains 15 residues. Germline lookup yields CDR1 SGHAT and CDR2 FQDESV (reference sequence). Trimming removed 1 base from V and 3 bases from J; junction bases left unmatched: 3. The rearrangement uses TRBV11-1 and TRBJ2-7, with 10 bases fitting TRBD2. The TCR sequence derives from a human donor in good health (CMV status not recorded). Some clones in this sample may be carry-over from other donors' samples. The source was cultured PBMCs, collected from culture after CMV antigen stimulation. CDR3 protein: CASSLGTSGDYEQYF. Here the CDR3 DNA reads TGTGCCAGCAGCTTAGGGACTAGCGGAGACTACGAGCAGTACTTC.